The 10 T cell receptor beta chains reported below all come from one sample, sequenced in a study of early T cells in non-severe SARS-CoV-2 infection. MiXCR was run by TCRdb on the 5' RACE reads, yielding one entry per CDR3 protein. The sample yields 45,000 to 70,000 distinct CDR3 sequences, 9.5% to 13% seen once. Sequencing input: whole blood. The receptor source for this set is an adult who was a healthcare worker with PCR-confirmed SARS-CoV-2 infection or an uninfected control (not recorded which).

V is TRBV6-6 and J is TRBJ1-5; D is undetermined. The length of the CDR3 is 13 residues. Germline assignment: CDR1 MNHNY and CDR2 SVGAGI (reference sequence). Trimming pared 7 bases from V and 9 bases from J, leaving 16 bases between. In nucleotides, the CDR3 is TGTGCCAGCACCCCCCTGGAGGCGATGCCCCAGCATTTT. This gives the protein CASTPLEAMPQHF.

This clonotype was recorded a few times. V and J are TRBV6-5 and TRBJ1-4; D may be TRBD1 (5 bases). Trimming cost V 6 bases and J 0 bases, with 8 bases left between them. This CDR3 has 14 residues. Germline assignment: CDR1 MNHEY and CDR2 SVGAGI. The CDR3 is CASRRTPTNEKLFF. For the CDR3, the DNA is TGTGCCAGCAGGCGGACACCAACTAATGAAAAACTGTTTTTT.

This clonotype was counted ten times or more. The chain couples TRBV12-3 or TRBV12-4 to TRBJ2-2, with TRBD2 identical over 10 bases. This CDR3 has 17 amino acids. The junction had 15 bases not matched to a gene; V was cut back by 7 bases and J by 7 bases. The CDR3 protein is CASNHLSWTSGFGELFF. The CDR3 bases are TGTGCCAGCAACCACCTGAGTTGGACTAGCGGATTCGGGGAGCTGTTTTTT.

The CDR3 loop is CASSLTYGSEQFF. The CDR3 region has the DNA TGCGCCAGCAGCTTGACATACGGCAGTGAGCAGTTCTTC. This chain links TRBV5-1 with TRBJ2-1; D remains unclear. The germline V gene has CDR1 SGHRS and CDR2 YFSETQ. CDR3 length: 13 residues. The V end was cut by 1 base, the J end by 9 bases, with 11 bases between.

At least ten counts were recorded for this clonotype. The rearrangement joins TRBV29-1 to TRBJ2-3; D perhaps matches TRBD2 (6 bases). The V and J ends lost 0 bases and 5 bases respectively, with 18 bases between them. CDR1 is SQVTM, CDR2 ANQGSEA, per germline. The CDR3 sequence is 16 residues long. In nucleotides, the CDR3 is TGCAGCGTTGAAGATCGGTGGCGGGAAGTAGGAGATACGCAGTATTTT. Residues: CSVEDRWREVGDTQYF.

This clonotype ranks as large. The rearrangement uses TRBV7-2 and TRBJ2-1; 11 bases are a match to TRBD2. V trimming: 4 bases; J trimming: 2 bases; junction bases outside the gene matches: 7. Germline CDR1 is SGHTA and CDR2 is FQGNSA. The CDR3 is 17 residues long. CDR3 in amino acids: CASSSGLAGNPYNEQFF. In DNA form, the CDR3 reads TGTGCCAGCAGCTCCGGACTAGCGGGTAATCCCTACAATGAGCAGTTCTTC.

This clonotype was counted only a few times. V gene TRBV29-1 combines with J gene TRBJ2-4, with TRBD2 matching 13 bases. J gave up 3 bases and V 6 bases, and 11 bases lay outside the gene matches. This CDR3 region has 17 residues. In germline, CDR1 is SQVTM, CDR2 ANQGSEA. The CDR3 sequence: CSVQLAGGPMGKNIQYF. Written as DNA, the CDR3 is TGCAGCGTGCAACTAGCGGGAGGGCCGATGGGCAAAAACATTCAGTACTTC.

This clonotype has ten or more counts. This chain links TRBV12-3 or TRBV12-4 with TRBJ2-7; D is possibly TRBD1 (6 bases). The CDR3 runs 14 residues. With 7 bases removed from V and 2 bases from J, the gap between germline ends came to 15 bases. CDR3 protein: CASNPQGFPYEQYF. CDR3 DNA: TGTGCCAGCAACCCGCAGGGGTTTCCCTACGAGCAGTACTTC.

This clonotype has more than one count but fewer than ten. The chain couples TRBV11-2 to TRBJ2-3; D unclear. V was cut by 7 bases and J by 0 bases, with 5 bases left in between. From germline, CDR1 is SGHAT and CDR2 FQNNGV. The CDR3 sequence is 12 residues long. The CDR3, as DNA: TGTGCCAGCACCCTTAGCACAGATACGCAGTATTTT. Translated: CASTLSTDTQYF. The whole variable domain, filled in from reference TRBV11-2 and TRBJ2-3, reads EAGVAQSPRYKIIEKRQSVAFWCNPISGHATLYWYQQILGQGPKLLIQFQNNGVVDDSQLPKDRFSAERLKGVDSTLKIQPAKLEDSAVYLCASTLSTDTQYFGPGTRLTVL.

This clonotype came up many times. This chain uses TRBV7-6 with TRBJ1-2; 11 bases align to TRBD1. Trimming removed 5 bases from V and 4 bases from J; junction bases left unmatched: 9. CDR3 length: 16 amino acids. Germline V gene sequence: CDR1 SGHVS, CDR2 FNYEAQ. In nucleotides, the CDR3 is TGTGCCAGCAGCGCCTCAGGACAGGGGGCGACCTATGGCTACACCTTC. Its protein product is CASSASGQGATYGYTF.